The clone carrying this T cell receptor beta chain has only a few counts. A much larger clone differs from this one at a single base, so this may be a read error. CDR3 length: 18 residues. Germline V gene data show CDR1 as SGHRS and CDR2 as YFSETQ. The ends lost 7 bases at V and 2 bases at J; junction bases unmatched: 12. The data were taken from a study of tumor-infiltrating lymphocytes in primary liver carcinoma. The authors took blood RNA from unsorted whole blood and also extracted germline DNA. Reverse transcription of roughly 480 ng total RNA with a constant-region primer produced TCR beta cDNA. Each TCR beta library was derived from three nested multiplex PCR rounds that employed slightly modified ARM-PCR. Two initial PCR rounds of roughly 10 cycles each paired TRBV1-TRBV30 forward primers with a C-beta reverse primer. A single record per CDR3 protein comes from TCRdb applying MiXCR to the multiplex PCR reads. The sample has around 210,000 distinct CDR3 sequences, almost 65% seen once.

The chain employs TRBV5-1 and TRBJ2-2, with 12 nucleotides matching TRBD2. Sequenced sample: peripheral blood. This clonotype was sampled from a woman aged 60-70 years with primary liver carcinoma and hepatitis B virus infection. CDR3 residues: CASGSTSGRTGNTGELFF. The DNA for the CDR3 is TGCGCCAGCGGCTCCACTAGCGGGAGGACGGGAAACACCGGGGAGCTGTTTTTT. The whole variable domain, remainder taken from reference TRBV5-1 and TRBJ2-2, is KAGVTQTPRYLIKTRGQQVTLSCSPISGHRSVSWYQQTPGQGLQFLFEYFSETQRNKGNFPGRFSGRQFSNSRSEMNVSTLELGDSALYLCASGSTSGRTGNTGELFFGEGSRLTVL.